This T cell receptor (beta chain) was sequenced for a study of T-cell memory formation after mild COVID-19. TCRdb ran MiXCR on the 5' RACE reads and lists one entry per CDR3 protein. The table records under 300,000 distinct CDR3 sequences, around 17% of them present only once. This clonotype was seen more than once but under ten times. What it binds is unknown. The CDR3 is 11 amino acids. The ends were cut back, 2 bases at V and 7 bases at J, with 5 bases in the middle. CDR1 and CDR2 from the germline V gene are SGHTA and FQGNSA. Study-wide findings and caveats: Cross-reactive memory seemingly joined, as some responding clones were found in pre-infection memory. Largely, contracting CD4+ clones fell within CM and EM, and contracting CD8+ clones within EMRA.

The genes are TRBV7-2 and TRBJ1-2; D is undetermined. The sequence came from a man aged 18 to 29 who had mild COVID-19 (a few samples of this study predate the infection). Cell type and time point are not known. Sequencing was performed on PBMCs or a T cell subset sorted from them (not recorded which). The CDR3 coding sequence is TGTGCCAGCAGCTTAATGTTTGGCTACACCTTC. This sequence encodes CASSLMFGYTF.